This TCR beta chain derives from a study of T cell responses to AZD1222 COVID-19 vaccine. CDR3 size: 16 residues. In germline, CDR1 is LNHNV, CDR2 YYDKDF (reference sequence). After removal of 7 bases from V and 6 bases from J, the junction contained 12 bases not matched to a gene. The data were produced by immunoSEQ multiplex PCR, yet TCRdb's version contains in-frame clones alone and is incomplete. The listing contains under 150,000 clones. The sequenced sample consisted of peripheral blood. V gene TRBV15 combines with J gene TRBJ2-1, with TRBD1 matching 10 bases. The receptor's source is an adult in good health. The CDR3 sequence is CATTVGDRGVSNEQFF. The CDR3 DNA follows: TGTGCCACCACCGTCGGGGACAGGGGAGTCTCCAATGAGCAGTTCTTC.